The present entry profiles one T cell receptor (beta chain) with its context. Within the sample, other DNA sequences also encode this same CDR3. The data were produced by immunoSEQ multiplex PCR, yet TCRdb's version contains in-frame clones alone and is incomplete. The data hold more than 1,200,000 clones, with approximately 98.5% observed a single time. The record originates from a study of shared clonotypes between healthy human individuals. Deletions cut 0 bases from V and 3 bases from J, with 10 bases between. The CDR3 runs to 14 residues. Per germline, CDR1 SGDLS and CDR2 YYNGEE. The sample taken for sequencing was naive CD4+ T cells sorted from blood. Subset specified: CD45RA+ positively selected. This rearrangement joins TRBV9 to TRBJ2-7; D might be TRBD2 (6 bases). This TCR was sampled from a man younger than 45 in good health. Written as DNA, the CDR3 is TGTGCCAGCAGCGTAGACGGACTAAGCTACGAGCAGTACTTC. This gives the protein CASSVDGLSYEQYF.